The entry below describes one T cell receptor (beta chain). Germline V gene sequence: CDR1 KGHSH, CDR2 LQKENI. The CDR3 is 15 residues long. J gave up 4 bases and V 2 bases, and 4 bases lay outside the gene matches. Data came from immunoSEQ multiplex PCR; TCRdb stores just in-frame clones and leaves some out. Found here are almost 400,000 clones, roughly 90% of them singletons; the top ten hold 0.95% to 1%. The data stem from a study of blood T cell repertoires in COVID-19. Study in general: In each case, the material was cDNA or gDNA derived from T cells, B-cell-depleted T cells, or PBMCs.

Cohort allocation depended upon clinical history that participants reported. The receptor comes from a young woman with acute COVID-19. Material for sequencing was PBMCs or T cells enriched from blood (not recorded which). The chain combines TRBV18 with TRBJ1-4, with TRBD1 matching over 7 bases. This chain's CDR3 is CASSPSGTDNEKLFF. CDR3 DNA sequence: TGTGCCAGCTCACCATCAGGGACAGATAATGAAAAACTGTTTTTT.